Sequencing of this TCR beta chain was carried out in a study of blood T cell repertoires in COVID-19. Whole-study context: Samples of COVID-19 (acute and convalescent) were obtained from the United States, Italy and Spain.

Study processing details: The authors estimated nucleated cell counts from reference gene primer amplification. This table comes from immunoSEQ multiplex PCR, and its TCRdb copy is limited to in-frame clones, with some not included. That table furnishes V, J and clone size, whereas the DNA furnished D and trimming. This sample carries about 220,000 clones, approximately 79% of them seen once, and the ten largest clones take around 5.4%. CDR1 is MDHEN, CDR2 SYDVKM, per germline. V lost 2 bases and J lost 0, with 13 bases in between. CDR3 length: 16 residues. This TCR came from a human donor in a cohort sampled during active COVID-19. The source material was peripheral blood. The chain combines TRBV28 with TRBJ1-1; D is ambiguous. The CDR3 is CASSLEVRAMNTEAFF. Written as DNA, the CDR3 is TGTGCCAGCAGTTTAGAGGTCCGAGCAATGAACACTGAAGCTTTCTTT.